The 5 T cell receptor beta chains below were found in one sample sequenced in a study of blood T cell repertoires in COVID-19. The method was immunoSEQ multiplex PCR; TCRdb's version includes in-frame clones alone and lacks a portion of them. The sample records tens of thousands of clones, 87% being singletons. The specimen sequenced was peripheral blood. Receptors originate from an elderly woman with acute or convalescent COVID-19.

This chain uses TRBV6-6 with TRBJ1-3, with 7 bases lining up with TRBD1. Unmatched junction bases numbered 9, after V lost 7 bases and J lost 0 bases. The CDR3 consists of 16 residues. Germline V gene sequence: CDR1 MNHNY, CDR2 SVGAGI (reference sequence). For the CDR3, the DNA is TGTGCCAGCAACGACAGGGCAGGAGTCTCTGGAAACACCATATATTTT. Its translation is CASNDRAGVSGNTIYF.

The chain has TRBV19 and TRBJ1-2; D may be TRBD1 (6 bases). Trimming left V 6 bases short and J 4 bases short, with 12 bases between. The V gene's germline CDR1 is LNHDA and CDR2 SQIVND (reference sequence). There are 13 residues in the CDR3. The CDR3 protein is CASRDTGTYGYTF. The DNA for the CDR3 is TGTGCCAGTAGAGATACAGGGACCTATGGCTACACCTTC. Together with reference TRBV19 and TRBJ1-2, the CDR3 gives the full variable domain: DGGITQSPKYLFRKEGQNVTLSCEQNLNHDAMYWYRQDPGQGLRLIYYSQIVNDFQKGDIAEGYSVSREKKESFPLTVTSAQKNPTAFYLCASRDTGTYGYTFGSGTRLTVV.

The CDR3 DNA sequence: TGTGCCAGCAGTGGGGGCACCAATAACAATCAGCCCCAGCATTTT. Protein product: CASSGGTNNNQPQHF. The chain links TRBV2 to TRBJ1-5; possible D gene TRBD1, 5 bases. CDR1 is SNHLY, CDR2 FYNNEI, per germline. V lost 4 bases, J lost 3 bases, and 13 bases lay in between. The CDR3 length is 15 residues.

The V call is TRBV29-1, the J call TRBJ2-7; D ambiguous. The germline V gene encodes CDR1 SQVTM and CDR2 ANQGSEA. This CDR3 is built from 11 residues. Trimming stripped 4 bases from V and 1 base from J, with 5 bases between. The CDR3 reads CSVASSYEQYF. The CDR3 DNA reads TGCAGCGTTGCGAGTTCCTACGAGCAGTACTTC.

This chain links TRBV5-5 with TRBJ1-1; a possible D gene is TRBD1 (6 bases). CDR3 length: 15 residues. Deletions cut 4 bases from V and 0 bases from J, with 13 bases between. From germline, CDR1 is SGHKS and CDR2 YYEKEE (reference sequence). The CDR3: CASSQRQDMNTEAFF. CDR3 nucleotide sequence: TGTGCCAGCAGCCAGAGACAGGACATGAACACTGAAGCTTTCTTT.